This TCR beta chain is from a study of shared clonotypes between healthy human individuals. From CD4+ cells came CD45RA+ naive and CD45RA-negative memory subsets. This clone has a single count. The antigen is unknown. V lost 4 bases and J lost 2, with 9 bases in between. Germline loops: CDR1 MNHEY, CDR2 SVGAGI. CDR3 length equals 14 residues. The data were produced by immunoSEQ multiplex PCR, yet TCRdb's version contains in-frame clones alone and is incomplete. The sample yields over a million clones, approximately 96% seen once. Overall study results and limits: Some naive CD4 clonotypes, roughly 5%, turned up in common across four donors. Read depth was anticipated to influence clonotype sharing among donors.

This TCR was recovered from a man aged 25 to 45 in good health. This chain joins TRBV6-5 and TRBJ1-3; maybe TRBD1 (5 bases). Sequences were obtained from naive CD4+ T cells sorted from blood. Subset in this sample: CD45RA+ positively selected. In nucleotides, the CDR3 is TGTGCCAGCAGTTCGGTCAGGGCTGGAAACACCATATATTTT. Protein sequence: CASSSVRAGNTIYF.